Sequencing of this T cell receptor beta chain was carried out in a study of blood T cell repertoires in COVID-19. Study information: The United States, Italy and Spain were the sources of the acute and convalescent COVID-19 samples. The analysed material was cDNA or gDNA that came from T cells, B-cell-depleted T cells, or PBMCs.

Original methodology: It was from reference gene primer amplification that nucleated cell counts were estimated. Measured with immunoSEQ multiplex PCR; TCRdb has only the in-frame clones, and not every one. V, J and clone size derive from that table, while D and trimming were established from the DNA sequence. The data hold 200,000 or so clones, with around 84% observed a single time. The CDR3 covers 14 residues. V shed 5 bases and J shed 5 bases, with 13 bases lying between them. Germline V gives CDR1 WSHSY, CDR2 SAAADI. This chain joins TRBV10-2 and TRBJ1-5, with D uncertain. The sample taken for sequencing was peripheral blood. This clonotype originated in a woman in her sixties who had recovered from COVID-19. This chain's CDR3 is CASSYGVWDQPQHF. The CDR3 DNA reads TGCGCCAGCAGTTACGGGGTTTGGGATCAGCCCCAGCATTTT.